This entry lists 16 T cell receptor beta chains sequenced from one sample in a study of shared clonotypes between healthy human individuals. The assay was immunoSEQ multiplex PCR, and TCRdb's table has in-frame clones only and misses some. The sample has hundreds of thousands of clones; 74% are singletons. Source material: memory CD4+ T cells sorted from blood. Subset indicated: CD45RA-negative fraction. Receptor source: a woman between 25 and 40 years old in good health.

J is TRBJ2-7 and V is TRBV5-5, with D tentatively TRBD2 (6 bases). CDR3 length: 16 residues. V gave up 1 base and J gave up 2 bases, with 16 bases separating them. Germline CDR1 and CDR2: SGHKS and YYEKEE (reference sequence). CDR3 residues: CASSLLPRGGTYEQYF. The CDR3 DNA is TGTGCCAGCAGCTTGCTTCCCCGGGGAGGTACCTACGAGCAGTACTTC.

The chain joins TRBV7-8 to TRBJ2-7; TRBD2 matches 7 bases. CDR1 SGHVS and CDR2 FQNEAQ come from the germline V gene. This CDR3 spans 13 amino acids. Trimming took 0 bases from V and 6 from J; bases not matched to a gene: 2. The DNA of the CDR3 is TGTGCCAGCAGCTTAGCGTCGGGGGGCGAGCAGTACTTC. Amino acids: CASSLASGGEQYF.

This chain links TRBV5-1 with TRBJ2-7; TRBD2 matches 8 bases. V shed 4 bases and J 2 bases; nucleotides not matched to a gene: 5. The CDR3 is 14 residues long. Germline CDR1 and CDR2: SGHRS and YFSETQ. CDR3 in amino acids: CASSGAGATYEQYF. The CDR3 DNA sequence: TGCGCCAGCAGCGGAGCGGGAGCCACCTACGAGCAGTACTTC.

Details on this clone: The same CDR3 arises from other DNA sequences in this sample as well. CDR3 residues: CASSRTTNEKLFF. For the CDR3, the DNA is TGTGCCAGCAGCAGAACAACTAATGAAAAACTGTTTTTT. This rearrangement joins TRBV28 to TRBJ1-4, with D unresolved. CDR1 and CDR2 (germline): MDHEN, SYDVKM. Trimming left V 6 bases short and J 0 bases short, with 5 bases between. This CDR3 is built from 13 residues.

The V call is TRBV7-6, the J call TRBJ2-1, with D perhaps matching TRBD2 (5 bases). V was trimmed by 0 bases and J by 7 bases, leaving 13 bases between them. CDR3 length: 15 amino acids. The germline CDR1 and CDR2 sequences are SGHVS and FNYEAQ. The CDR3, as DNA: TGTGCCAGCAGCTTAGCGGGAGCCATCGCAAATGAGCAGTTCTTC. Encoded protein: CASSLAGAIANEQFF.

This chain uses TRBV7-9 with TRBJ2-1; 10 bases align to TRBD2. This CDR3 region has 15 residues. J lost 6 bases, V lost 8 bases, and 10 bases had no gene match. The germline V gene encodes CDR1 SEHNR and CDR2 FQNEAQ (reference sequence). The CDR3 nucleotides read TGTGCCAGCTCCCGTGAACTAGCGGGAAGCAATGAGCAGTTCTTC. It encodes CASSRELAGSNEQFF.

The J gene is TRBJ2-5, the V gene TRBV7-7; tentatively, D is TRBD1 (5 bases). Germline V lookup: CDR1 SSHAT, CDR2 FNYEAQ (reference sequence). The V end was cut by 5 bases, the J end by 1 base, with 14 bases between. There are 15 residues in the CDR3. CDR3 DNA sequence: TGTGCCAGCAGCCCACTTCAGGGTGGCCAAGAGACCCAGTACTTC. The encoded protein is CASSPLQGGQETQYF.

This clone was counted between two and nine times. The chain couples TRBV18 to TRBJ1-2; D is possibly TRBD1 (5 bases). The CDR3 extends over 14 amino acids. The V end was cut by 2 bases, the J end by 3 bases, with 10 bases between. Per germline, CDR1 KGHSH and CDR2 LQKENI. The chain's CDR3 is CASSPVDTHYGYTF. As DNA, the CDR3 is TGTGCCAGCTCACCAGTGGACACACACTATGGCTACACCTTC.

The rearrangement links TRBV6-5 to TRBJ2-3, with 11 positions matching TRBD2. V was clipped by 6 bases and J by 5 bases; unmatched bases: 7. The V gene's germline CDR1 is MNHEY and CDR2 SVGAGI. The CDR3 runs 15 residues. CDR3 nucleotide sequence: TGTGCCAGCAGGATGACTAGCGGGACTCTAGATACGCAGTATTTT. This codes for CASRMTSGTLDTQYF.

The sample holds many counts of this clone. V gene TRBV7-2 combines with J gene TRBJ2-5; 9 bases fit TRBD1. The CDR3 is 15 amino acids. CDR1 is SGHTA and CDR2 is FQGNSA in the germline V gene. V lost 2 bases to trimming and J lost 2 bases; unmatched junction nucleotides: 3. The CDR3, as DNA: TGTGCCAGCAGCTTATCGACAGGGGGGCAAGAGACCCAGTACTTC. Translating it yields CASSLSTGGQETQYF.

The rearrangement links TRBV11-2 to TRBJ2-1; D is undetermined. Trimming pared 1 base from V and 10 bases from J, leaving 11 bases between. This CDR3 comprises 13 residues. Germline CDR1 and CDR2: SGHAT and FQNNGV. The CDR3 is CASSLGQQSEQFF. Here the CDR3 DNA reads TGTGCCAGCAGCTTAGGCCAACAGAGCGAGCAGTTCTTC.

This clone was seen just once. The genes are TRBV27 and TRBJ1-5; TRBD1 might be the D (5 bases). V shed 6 bases and J shed 2 bases, with 11 bases lying between them. The germline V gene encodes CDR1 MNHEY and CDR2 SMNVEV (reference sequence). This CDR3 has 14 amino acids. The chain's CDR3 is CASSRQGRNQPQHF. The CDR3 bases are TGTGCCAGCAGCCGCCAGGGCCGCAATCAGCCCCAGCATTTT.

This rearrangement joins TRBV6-1 to TRBJ2-5; D unclear. This CDR3 comprises 12 residues. Germline assignment: CDR1 MNHNS and CDR2 SASEGT. The V and J ends lost 9 bases and 0 bases respectively, with 8 bases between them. The CDR3 spells CASYRNQETQYF. The DNA of the CDR3 is TGTGCCAGTTACAGAAACCAAGAGACCCAGTACTTC.

The chain uses TRBV5-1 and TRBJ1-1; D uncertain. The CDR3 has 14 residues. CDR1 and CDR2 from the germline V gene are SGHRS and YFSETQ. Trimming removed 0 bases at V and 0 bases at J, with 6 bases between. The CDR3 DNA is TGCGCCAGCAGCTTGGTAGTCATGAACACTGAAGCTTTCTTT. Translated: CASSLVVMNTEAFF.

On this clone: It may be a read error: a sequence one base away is much more abundant. The sample contains more than one DNA sequence encoding this CDR3. This CDR3 reads CASSRQGDTEAFF. The DNA for the CDR3 is TGTGCCAGCAGCCGACAGGGTGACACTGAAGCTTTCTTT. This chain connects TRBV14 to TRBJ1-1, with TRBD1 matching over 7 bases. The V gene's germline CDR1 is SGHDN and CDR2 FVKESK. The CDR3 sequence is 13 residues long. With V trimmed by 4 bases and J by 3 bases, 2 bases remained unmatched.

This chain links TRBV6-6 with TRBJ1-1, with D possibly TRBD1 on 6 matching bases. CDR3 size: 15 residues. Trimming shortened V by 0 bases and J by 6 bases, and 14 bases separated the two germline ends. CDR1 is MNHNY, CDR2 SVGAGI, per germline (reference sequence). CDR3 bases: TGTGCCAGCAGTTACTCGAGGCAGGGGAGTGCTGAAGCTTTCTTT. This translates into CASSYSRQGSAEAFF.